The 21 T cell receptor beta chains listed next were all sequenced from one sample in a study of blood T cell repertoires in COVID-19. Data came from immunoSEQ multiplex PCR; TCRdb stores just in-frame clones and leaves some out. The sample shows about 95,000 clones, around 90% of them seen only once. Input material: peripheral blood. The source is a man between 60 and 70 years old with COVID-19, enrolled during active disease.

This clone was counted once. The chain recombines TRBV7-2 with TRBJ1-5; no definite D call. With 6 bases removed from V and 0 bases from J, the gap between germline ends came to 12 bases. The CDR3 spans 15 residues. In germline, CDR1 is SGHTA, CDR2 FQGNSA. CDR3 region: CASSFSGNSNQPQHF. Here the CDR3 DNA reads TGTGCCAGCAGTTTCTCGGGGAATAGCAATCAGCCCCAGCATTTT.

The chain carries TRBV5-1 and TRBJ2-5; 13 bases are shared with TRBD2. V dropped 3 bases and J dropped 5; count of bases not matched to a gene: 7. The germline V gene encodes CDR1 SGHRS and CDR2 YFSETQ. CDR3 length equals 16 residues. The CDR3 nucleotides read TGCGCCAGCAGCTCGGGACTAGCGGGAATGCATGAGACCCAGTACTTC. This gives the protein CASSSGLAGMHETQYF.

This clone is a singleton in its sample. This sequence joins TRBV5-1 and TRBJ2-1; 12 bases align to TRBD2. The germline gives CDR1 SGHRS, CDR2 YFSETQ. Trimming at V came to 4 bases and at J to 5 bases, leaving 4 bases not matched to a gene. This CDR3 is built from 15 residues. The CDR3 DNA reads TGCGCCAGCAGCCTAGCGGGAGGGAGGGACAATGAGCAGTTCTTC. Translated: CASSLAGGRDNEQFF.

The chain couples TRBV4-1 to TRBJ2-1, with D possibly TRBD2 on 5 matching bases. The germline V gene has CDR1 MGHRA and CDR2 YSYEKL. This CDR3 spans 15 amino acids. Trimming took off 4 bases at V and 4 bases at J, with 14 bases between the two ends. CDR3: CASSLRDSRYNEQFF. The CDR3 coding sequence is TGCGCCAGCAGCCTACGGGATTCGAGGTACAATGAGCAGTTCTTC.

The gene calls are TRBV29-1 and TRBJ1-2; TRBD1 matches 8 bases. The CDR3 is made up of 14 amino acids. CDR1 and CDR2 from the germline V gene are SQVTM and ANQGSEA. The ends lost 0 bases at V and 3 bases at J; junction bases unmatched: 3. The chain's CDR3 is CSVEDPDRDYGYTF. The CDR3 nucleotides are TGCAGCGTTGAAGATCCGGACAGGGACTATGGCTACACCTTC.

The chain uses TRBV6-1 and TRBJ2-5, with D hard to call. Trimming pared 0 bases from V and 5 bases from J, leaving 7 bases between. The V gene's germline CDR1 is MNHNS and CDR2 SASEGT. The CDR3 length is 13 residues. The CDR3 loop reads CASSEAARETQYF. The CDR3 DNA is TGTGCCAGCAGTGAAGCGGCCAGGGAGACCCAGTACTTC.

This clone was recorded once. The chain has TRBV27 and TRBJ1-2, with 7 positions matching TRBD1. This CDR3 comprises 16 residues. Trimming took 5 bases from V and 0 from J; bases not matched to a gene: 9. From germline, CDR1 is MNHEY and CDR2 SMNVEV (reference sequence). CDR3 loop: CASSPPPGTANYGYTF. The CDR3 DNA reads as TGTGCCAGCAGTCCCCCTCCCGGGACAGCTAACTATGGCTACACCTTC.

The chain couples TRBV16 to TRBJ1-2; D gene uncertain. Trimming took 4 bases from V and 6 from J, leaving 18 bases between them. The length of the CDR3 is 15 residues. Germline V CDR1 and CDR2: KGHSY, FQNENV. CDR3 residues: CASSLRHLLDNGYTF. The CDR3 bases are TGTGCCAGCAGCCTCCGACACCTTTTAGACAATGGCTACACCTTC.

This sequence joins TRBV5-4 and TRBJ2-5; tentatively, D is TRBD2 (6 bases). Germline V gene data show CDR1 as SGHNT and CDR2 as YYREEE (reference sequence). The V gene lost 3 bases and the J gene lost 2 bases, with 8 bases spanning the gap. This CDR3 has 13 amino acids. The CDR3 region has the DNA TGTGCCAGCAGCTCGGGGGATCAAGAGACCCAGTACTTC. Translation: CASSSGDQETQYF.

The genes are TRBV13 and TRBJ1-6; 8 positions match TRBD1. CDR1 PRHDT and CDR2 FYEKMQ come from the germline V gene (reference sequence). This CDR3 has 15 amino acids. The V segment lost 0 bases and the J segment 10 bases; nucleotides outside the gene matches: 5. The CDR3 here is CASSLGRAGGSPLHF. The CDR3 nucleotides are TGTGCCAGCAGCTTAGGGCGGGCAGGGGGCTCACCCCTCCACTTT.

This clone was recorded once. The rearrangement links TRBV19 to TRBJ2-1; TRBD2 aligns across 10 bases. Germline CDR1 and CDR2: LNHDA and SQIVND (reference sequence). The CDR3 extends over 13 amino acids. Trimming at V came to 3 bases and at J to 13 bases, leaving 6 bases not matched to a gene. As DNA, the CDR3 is TGTGCCAGTAGTATTCAGCGGGAGGGCTTACAGTTCTTC. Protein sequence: CASSIQREGLQFF. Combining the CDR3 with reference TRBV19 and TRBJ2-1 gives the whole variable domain DGGITQSPKYLFRKEGQNVTLSCEQNLNHDAMYWYRQDPGQGLRLIYYSQIVNDFQKGDIAEGYSVSREKKESFPLTVTSAQKNPTAFYLCASSIQREGLQFFGPGTRLTVL.

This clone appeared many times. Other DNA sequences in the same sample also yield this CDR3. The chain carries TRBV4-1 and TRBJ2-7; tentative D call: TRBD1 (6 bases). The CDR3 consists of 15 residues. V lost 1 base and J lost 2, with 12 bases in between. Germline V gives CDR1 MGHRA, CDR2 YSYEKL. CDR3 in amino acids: CASSQGTGLAYEQYF. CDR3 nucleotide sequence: TGCGCCAGCAGCCAAGGAACAGGGCTAGCCTACGAGCAGTACTTC.

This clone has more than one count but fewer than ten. The CDR3 sequence: CASSESRDWWSEQYF. The CDR3 nucleotides read TGTGCCAGCAGTGAAAGTAGGGACTGGTGGTCCGAGCAGTACTTC. This chain connects TRBV2 to TRBJ2-7, with D possibly matching TRBD2 (6 bases). CDR3 length equals 15 residues. Germline CDR1 and CDR2: SNHLY and FYNNEI. With 2 bases removed from V and 6 bases from J, the gap between germline ends came to 17 bases. The full variable domain, with the rest looked up from reference TRBV2 and TRBJ2-7, is EPEVTQTPSHQVTQMGQEVILRCVPISNHLYFYWYRQILGQKVEFLVSFYNNEISEKSEIFDDQFSVERPDGSNFTLKIRSTKLEDSAMYFCASSESRDWWSEQYFGPGTRLTVT.

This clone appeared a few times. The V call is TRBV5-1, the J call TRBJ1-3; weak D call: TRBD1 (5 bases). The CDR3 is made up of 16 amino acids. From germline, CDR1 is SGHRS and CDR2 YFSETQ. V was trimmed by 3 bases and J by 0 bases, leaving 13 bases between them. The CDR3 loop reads CASSSGDSRSGNTIYF. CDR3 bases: TGCGCCAGCAGCTCGGGAGACAGCCGCTCTGGAAACACCATATATTTT.

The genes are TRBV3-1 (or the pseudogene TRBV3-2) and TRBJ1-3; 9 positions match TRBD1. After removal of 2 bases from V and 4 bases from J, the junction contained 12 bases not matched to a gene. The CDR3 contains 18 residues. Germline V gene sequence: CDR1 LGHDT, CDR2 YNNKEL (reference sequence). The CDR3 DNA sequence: TGTGCCAGCAGCCAACGACCACCGGGACAGGGTTCCGGAAACACCATATATTTT. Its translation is CASSQRPPGQGSGNTIYF.

The CDR3 DNA is TGTGCCAGCCAGGGTAATGAAGCCGGGGAGCTGTTTTTT. Translated, it gives CASQGNEAGELFF. The chain joins TRBV6-6 to TRBJ2-2; possible D gene TRBD1, 5 bases. V dropped 8 bases and J dropped 6 bases, with 13 bases sitting between them. Germline lookup yields CDR1 MNHNY and CDR2 SVGAGI (reference sequence). This CDR3 comprises 13 residues.

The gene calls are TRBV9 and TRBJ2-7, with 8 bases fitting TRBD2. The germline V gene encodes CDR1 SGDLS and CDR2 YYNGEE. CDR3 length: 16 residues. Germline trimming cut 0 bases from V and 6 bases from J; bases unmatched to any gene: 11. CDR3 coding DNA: TGTGCCAGCAGCGTAGGGGGCCCAGCGGGAGATCGCGAGCAGTACTTC. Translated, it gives CASSVGGPAGDREQYF.

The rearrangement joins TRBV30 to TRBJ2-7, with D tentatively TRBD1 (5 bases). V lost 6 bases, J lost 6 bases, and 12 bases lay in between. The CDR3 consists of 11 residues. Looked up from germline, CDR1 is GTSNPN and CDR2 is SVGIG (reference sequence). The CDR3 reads CACHRTAEQYF. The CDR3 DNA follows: TGTGCCTGCCACAGGACCGCCGAGCAGTACTTC. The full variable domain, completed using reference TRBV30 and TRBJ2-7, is SQTIHQWPATLVQPVGSPLSLECTVEGTSNPNLYWYRQAAGRGLQLLFYSVGIGQISSEVPQNLSASRPQDRQFILSSKKLLLSDSGFYLCACHRTAEQYFGPGTRLTVT.

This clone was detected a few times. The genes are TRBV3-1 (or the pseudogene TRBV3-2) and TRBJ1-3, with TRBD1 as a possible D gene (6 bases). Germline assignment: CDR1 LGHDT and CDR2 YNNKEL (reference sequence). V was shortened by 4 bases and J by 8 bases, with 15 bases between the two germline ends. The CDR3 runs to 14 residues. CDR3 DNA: TGTGCCAGCAGCCCCGTAAGGGGGAGCTACACCATATATTTT. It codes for CASSPVRGSYTIYF.

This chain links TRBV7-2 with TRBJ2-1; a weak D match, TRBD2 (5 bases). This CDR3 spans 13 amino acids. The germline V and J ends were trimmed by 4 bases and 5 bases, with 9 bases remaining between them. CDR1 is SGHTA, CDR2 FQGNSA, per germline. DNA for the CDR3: TGTGCCAGCAGCTCCCAAGCGGACAATGAGCAGTTCTTC. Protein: CASSSQADNEQFF.

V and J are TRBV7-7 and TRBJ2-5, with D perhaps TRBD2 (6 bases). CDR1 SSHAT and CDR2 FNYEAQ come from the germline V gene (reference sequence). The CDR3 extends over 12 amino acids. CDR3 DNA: TGTGCGATTAGGAGGGAAGGAGAGACCCAGTACTTC. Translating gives CAIRREGETQYF. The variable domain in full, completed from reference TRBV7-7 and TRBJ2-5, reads GAGVSQSPRYKVTKRGQDVTLRCDPISSHATLYWYQQALGQGPEFLTYFNYEAQPDKSGLPSDRFSAERPEGSISTLTIQRTEQRDSAMYRCAIRREGETQYFGPGTRLLVL.